This T cell receptor beta chain was profiled in a study of T cell clonotyping in hematopoietic cell transplantation. Profiling relied on immunoSEQ multiplex PCR, and the TCRdb table lists in-frame clones only, not all of them. Among approximately 26,000 clones, more than 65% were seen once, and the ten largest hold about 24%. Germline V gives CDR1 SGHNT, CDR2 YYREEE (reference sequence). CDR3 size: 16 residues. The V gene lost 4 bases and the J gene lost 3 bases, with 16 bases spanning the gap. The time point is: recipient sample about 28 days before transplant, after cytoreduction. Source: peripheral blood mononuclear cells, taken before stem cell transplant. This receptor was identified in a woman in her sixties or seventies with acute myeloid leukemia. Some clones in this sample may be carry-over from other donors' samples. The V and J genes are TRBV5-4 and TRBJ2-2; D gene uncertain. CDR3 bases: TGTGCCAGCAGCCTCCCTCGTGGTGGGGACACCGGGGAGCTGTTTTTT. Translated: CASSLPRGGDTGELFF.